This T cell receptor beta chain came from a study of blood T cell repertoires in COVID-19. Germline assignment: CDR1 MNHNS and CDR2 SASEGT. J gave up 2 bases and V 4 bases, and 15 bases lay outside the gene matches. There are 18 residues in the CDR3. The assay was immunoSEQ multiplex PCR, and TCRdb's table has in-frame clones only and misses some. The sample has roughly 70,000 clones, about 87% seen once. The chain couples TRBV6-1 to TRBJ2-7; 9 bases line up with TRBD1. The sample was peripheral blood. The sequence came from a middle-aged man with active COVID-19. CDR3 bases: TGTGCCAGCAGTGCCGTCAAGACAGGGGGAGGATATGCCTACGAGCAGTACTTC. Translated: CASSAVKTGGGYAYEQYF.